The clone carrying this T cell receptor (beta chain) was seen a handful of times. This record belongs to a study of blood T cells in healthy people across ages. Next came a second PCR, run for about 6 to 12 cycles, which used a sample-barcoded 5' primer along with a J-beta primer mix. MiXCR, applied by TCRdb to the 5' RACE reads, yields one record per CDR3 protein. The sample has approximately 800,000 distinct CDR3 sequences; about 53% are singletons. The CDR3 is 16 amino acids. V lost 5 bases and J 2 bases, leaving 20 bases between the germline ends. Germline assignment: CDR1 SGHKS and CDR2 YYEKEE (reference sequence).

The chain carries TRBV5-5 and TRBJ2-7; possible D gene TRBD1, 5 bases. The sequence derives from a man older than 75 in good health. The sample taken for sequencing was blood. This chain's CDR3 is CASSKVAAKGTYEQYF. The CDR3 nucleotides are TGTGCCAGCAGTAAGGTAGCCGCGAAGGGGACCTACGAGCAGTACTTC.